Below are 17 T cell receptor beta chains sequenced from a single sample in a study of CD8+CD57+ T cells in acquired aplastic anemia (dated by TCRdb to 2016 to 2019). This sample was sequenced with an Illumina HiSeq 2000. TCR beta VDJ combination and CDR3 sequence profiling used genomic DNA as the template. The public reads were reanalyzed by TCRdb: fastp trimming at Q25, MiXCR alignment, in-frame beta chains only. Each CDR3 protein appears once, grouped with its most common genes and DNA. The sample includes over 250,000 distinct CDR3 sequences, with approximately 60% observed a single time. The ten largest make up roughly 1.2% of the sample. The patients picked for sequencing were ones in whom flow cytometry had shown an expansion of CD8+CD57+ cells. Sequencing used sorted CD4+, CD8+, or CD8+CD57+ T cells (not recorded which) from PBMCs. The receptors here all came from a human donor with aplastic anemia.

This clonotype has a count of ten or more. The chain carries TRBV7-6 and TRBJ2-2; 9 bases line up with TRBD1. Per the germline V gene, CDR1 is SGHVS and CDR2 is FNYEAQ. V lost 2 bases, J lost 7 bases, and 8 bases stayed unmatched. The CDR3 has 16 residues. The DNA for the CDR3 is TGTGCCAGCAGCTTAAGGGGACAGGGTTACGGCGGGGAGCTGTTTTTT. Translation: CASSLRGQGYGGELFF. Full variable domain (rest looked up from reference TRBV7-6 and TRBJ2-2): GAGVSQSPRYKVTKRGQDVALRCDPISGHVSLYWYRQALGQGPEFLTYFNYEAQQDKSGLPNDRFSAERPEGSISTLTIQRTEQRDSAMYRCASSLRGQGYGGELFFGEGSRLTVL.

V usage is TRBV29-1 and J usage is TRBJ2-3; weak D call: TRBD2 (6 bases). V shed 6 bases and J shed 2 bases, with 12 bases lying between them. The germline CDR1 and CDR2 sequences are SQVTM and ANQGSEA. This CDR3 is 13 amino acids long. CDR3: CSVRGLYTDTQYF. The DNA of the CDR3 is TGCAGCGTGCGGGGCTTATACACAGATACGCAGTATTTT.

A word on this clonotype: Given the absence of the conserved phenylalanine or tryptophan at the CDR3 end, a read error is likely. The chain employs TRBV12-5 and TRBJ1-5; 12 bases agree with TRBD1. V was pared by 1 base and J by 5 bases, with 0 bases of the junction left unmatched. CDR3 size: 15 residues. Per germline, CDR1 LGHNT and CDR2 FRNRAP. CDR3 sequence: CASGLGDRGHQPQHS. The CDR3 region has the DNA TGTGCTAGTGGTTTGGGGGACAGGGGGCATCAGCCCCAGCATTCT.

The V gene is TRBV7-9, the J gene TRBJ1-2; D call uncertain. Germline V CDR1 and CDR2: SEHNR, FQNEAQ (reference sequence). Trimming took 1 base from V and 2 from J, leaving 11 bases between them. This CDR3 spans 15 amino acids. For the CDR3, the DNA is TGTGCCAGCAGCTTAGTTTTAGGCGGGAACTATGGCTACACCTTC. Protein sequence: CASSLVLGGNYGYTF. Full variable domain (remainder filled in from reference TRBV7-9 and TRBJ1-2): DTGVSQNPRHKITKRGQNVTFRCDPISEHNRLYWYRQTLGQGPEFLTYFQNEAQLEKSRLLSDRFSAERPKGSFSTLEIQRTEQGDSAMYLCASSLVLGGNYGYTFGSGTRLTVV.

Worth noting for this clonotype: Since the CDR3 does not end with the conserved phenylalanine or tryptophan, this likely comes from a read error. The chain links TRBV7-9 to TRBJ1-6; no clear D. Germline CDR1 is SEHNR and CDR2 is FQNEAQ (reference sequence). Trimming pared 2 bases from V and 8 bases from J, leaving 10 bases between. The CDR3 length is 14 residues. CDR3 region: CASSLQGSDSPLHL. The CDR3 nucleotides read TGTGCCAGCAGCTTACAAGGGAGTGATTCACCCCTCCACCTT.

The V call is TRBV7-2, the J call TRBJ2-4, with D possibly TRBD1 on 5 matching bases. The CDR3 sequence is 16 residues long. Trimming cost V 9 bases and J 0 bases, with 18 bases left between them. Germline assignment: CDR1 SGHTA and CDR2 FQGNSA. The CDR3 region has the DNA TGTGCCAGTAACCTACGACAGTCTTTAGCCAAAAACATTCAGTACTTC. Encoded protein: CASNLRQSLAKNIQYF.

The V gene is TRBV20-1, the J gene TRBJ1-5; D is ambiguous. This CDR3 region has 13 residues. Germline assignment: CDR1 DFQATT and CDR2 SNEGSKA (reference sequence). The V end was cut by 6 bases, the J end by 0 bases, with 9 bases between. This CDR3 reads CSAEQYSNQPQHF. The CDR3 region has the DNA TGCAGTGCAGAACAGTATAGCAATCAGCCCCAGCATTTT.

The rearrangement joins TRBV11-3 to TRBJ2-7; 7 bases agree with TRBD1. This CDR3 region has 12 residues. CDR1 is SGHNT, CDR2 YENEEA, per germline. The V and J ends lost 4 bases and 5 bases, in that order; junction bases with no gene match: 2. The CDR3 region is CASSSDRDEQYF. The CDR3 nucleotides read TGTGCCAGCAGCTCAGACAGGGACGAGCAGTACTTC.

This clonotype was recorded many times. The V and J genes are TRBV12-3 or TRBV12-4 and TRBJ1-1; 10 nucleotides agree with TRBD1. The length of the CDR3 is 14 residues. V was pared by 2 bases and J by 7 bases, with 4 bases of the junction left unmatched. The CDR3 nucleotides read TGTGCCAGCAGTTTATCGGACAGGGGGTTTGAAGCTTTCTTT. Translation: CASSLSDRGFEAFF.

CDR3 nucleotide sequence: TGTGCCAGCAGCGTAGAGGGAGTGGATGAGCAGTTCTTC. Its translation is CASSVEGVDEQFF. V and J are TRBV9 and TRBJ2-1, with D perhaps matching TRBD2 (5 bases). The CDR3 contains 13 residues. CDR1 is SGDLS, CDR2 YYNGEE, per germline. Trimming cost V 0 bases and J 8 bases, with 9 bases left between them.

CDR3 in DNA: TGTGCCAGTGCCGACAGGTTTAACACTGAAGCTTTCTTT. Its protein is CASADRFNTEAFF. The rearrangement links TRBV19 to TRBJ1-1; maybe TRBD1 (6 bases). Germline CDR1 and CDR2: LNHDA and SQIVND (reference sequence). CDR3 length: 13 amino acids. Trimming took off 8 bases at V and 2 bases at J, with 12 bases between the two ends.

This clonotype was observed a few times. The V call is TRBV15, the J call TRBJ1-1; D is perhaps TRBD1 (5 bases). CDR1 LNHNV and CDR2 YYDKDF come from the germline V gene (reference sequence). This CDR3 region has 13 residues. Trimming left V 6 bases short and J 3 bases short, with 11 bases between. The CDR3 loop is CATSRDLYTEAFF. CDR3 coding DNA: TGTGCCACCAGTAGGGACCTATACACTGAAGCTTTCTTT.

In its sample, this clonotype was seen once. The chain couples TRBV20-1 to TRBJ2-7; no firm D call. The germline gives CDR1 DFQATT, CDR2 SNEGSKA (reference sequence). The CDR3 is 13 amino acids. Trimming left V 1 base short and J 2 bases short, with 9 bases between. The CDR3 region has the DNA TGCAGTGCTAGAGGGGGATTACCCTACGAGCAGTACTTC. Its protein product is CSARGGLPYEQYF.

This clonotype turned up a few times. This chain's CDR3 is CASSPDSYGYTF. The CDR3 DNA sequence: TGCGCCAGCAGCCCGGACAGCTATGGCTACACCTTC. The chain recombines TRBV5-1 with TRBJ1-2, with D possibly being TRBD1 (6 bases). This CDR3 is built from 12 residues. The germline V gene has CDR1 SGHRS and CDR2 YFSETQ. The V end was cut by 4 bases, the J end by 4 bases, with 8 bases between.

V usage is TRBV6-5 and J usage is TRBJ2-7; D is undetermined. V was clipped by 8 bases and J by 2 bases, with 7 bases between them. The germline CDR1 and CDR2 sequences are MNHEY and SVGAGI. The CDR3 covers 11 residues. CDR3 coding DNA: TGTGCCAGCGGAGAAACCTACGAGCAGTACTTC. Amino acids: CASGETYEQYF.

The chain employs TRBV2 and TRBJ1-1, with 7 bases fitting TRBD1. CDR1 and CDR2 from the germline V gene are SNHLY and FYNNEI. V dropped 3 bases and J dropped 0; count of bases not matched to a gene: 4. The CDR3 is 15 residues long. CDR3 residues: CASSDPTGVNTEAFF. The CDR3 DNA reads TGTGCCAGCAGTGACCCAACAGGGGTGAACACTGAAGCTTTCTTT.

The CDR3 here is CAISDSGTSGRAYNEQFF. The CDR3 DNA reads as TGTGCCATCAGTGACTCCGGGACTAGCGGGAGGGCCTACAATGAGCAGTTCTTC. The chain has TRBV10-3 and TRBJ2-1; TRBD2 matches 16 bases. J gave up 2 bases and V 3 bases, and 4 bases lay outside the gene matches. Germline V gene sequence: CDR1 ENHRY, CDR2 SYGVKD. The CDR3 is 18 amino acids.